This TCR beta chain was identified during a study of blood T cell repertoires in COVID-19. Overall study: Nucleic acid was either cDNA or gDNA, and it came from T cells, B-cell-depleted T cells, or PBMCs.

Measured with immunoSEQ multiplex PCR; TCRdb has only the in-frame clones, and not every one. Among 150,000 or so clones listed, over 75% were seen once. Germline V gene data show CDR1 as SEHNR and CDR2 as FQNEAQ (reference sequence). Trimming removed 5 bases at V and 4 bases at J, with 14 bases between. The CDR3 runs to 14 residues. V is TRBV7-9 and J is TRBJ1-2; a weak D match, TRBD1 (6 bases). Input material: peripheral blood. The sequence was obtained from a human donor in a cohort sampled during active COVID-19. CDR3 DNA sequence: TGTGCCAGCAGCAAGGACAGCACTACCTATGGCTACACCTTC. It yields the protein CASSKDSTTYGYTF. Based on the CDR3 plus reference TRBV7-9 and TRBJ1-2, the full variable domain is DTGVSQNPRHKITKRGQNVTFRCDPISEHNRLYWYRQTLGQGPEFLTYFQNEAQLEKSRLLSDRFSAERPKGSFSTLEIQRTEQGDSAMYLCASSKDSTTYGYTFGSGTRLTVV.